The 29 T cell receptor beta chains reported below all come from one sample, sequenced in a study of blood T cell repertoires in COVID-19 (dated by TCRdb to between 2020 and 2021). Receptors were amplified or captured by the immunoSEQ multiplex PCR assay. TCRdb re-hosts the immuneACCESS table, in-frame sequences only. Its copies lack some clones; in the studies checked, an unresolved V gene accounts for under half of them, and the cause for the rest is not known. The sample table holds roughly 240,000 clones, of which around nine tenths were seen once. The ten most abundant clones make up around 1.5% of the sample. Sample: peripheral blood. These TCRs come from a woman aged 55-70 years who had recovered from COVID-19.

The chain is built from TRBV12-3 or TRBV12-4 and TRBJ1-1, with D possibly matching TRBD1 (5 bases). Trimming cost V 8 bases and J 4 bases, with 8 bases left between them. The CDR3 runs 11 residues. CDR3 bases: TGTGCCAGCGCTAGGGGCACTGAAGCTTTCTTT. It is translated as CASARGTEAFF.

This clone came up a few times. The rearrangement links TRBV18 to TRBJ1-5, with D unclear. Germline V gene lookup returns CDR1 KGHSH and CDR2 LQKENI. V lost 3 bases, J lost 5 bases, and 8 bases lay in between. The CDR3 runs 13 residues. In nucleotides, the CDR3 is TGTGCCAGCTCACCGAACAATGATCAGCCCCAGCATTTT. This codes for CASSPNNDQPQHF.

The V and J genes are TRBV24-1 and TRBJ2-2; TRBD1 agrees at 8 bases. With 5 bases clipped from V and 2 bases from J, the junction kept 12 bases outside the gene matches. The CDR3 extends over 18 amino acids. CDR1 is KGHDR and CDR2 is SFDVKD in the germline V gene. The CDR3 loop is CATSAVRGGTGNTGELFF. The DNA for the CDR3 is TGTGCCACCAGTGCCGTGAGGGGCGGGACAGGTAACACCGGGGAGCTGTTTTTT.

This clone has only one observation. This chain connects TRBV5-1 to TRBJ2-3; 10 positions agree with TRBD2. Germline V gene lookup returns CDR1 SGHRS and CDR2 YFSETQ. The junction had 9 bases not matched to a gene; V was cut back by 4 bases and J by 1 base. The CDR3 covers 17 residues. CDR3 protein: CASSLRLAGGRTDTQYF. The CDR3 DNA follows: TGCGCCAGCAGCCTCCGGTTAGCGGGGGGACGCACAGATACGCAGTATTTT.

The gene calls are TRBV9 and TRBJ1-1, with TRBD1 matching over 8 bases. The germline CDR1 and CDR2 sequences are SGDLS and YYNGEE. J gave up 6 bases and V 0 bases, and 10 bases lay outside the gene matches. The CDR3 is 16 residues long. CDR3: CASSVGAGGESAEAFF. The CDR3 DNA reads TGTGCCAGCAGCGTAGGGGCAGGGGGCGAATCCGCTGAAGCTTTCTTT.

The rearrangement joins TRBV3-1 (or the pseudogene TRBV3-2) to TRBJ1-5, with unresolved D. V lost 1 base to trimming and J lost 4 bases, with 5 bases between them. CDR3 length: 13 residues. Germline V gene sequence: CDR1 LGHDT, CDR2 YNNKEL (reference sequence). The CDR3 nucleotides read TGTGCCAGCAGCCAAGGCGGAAATCAGCCCCAGCATTTT. It encodes CASSQGGNQPQHF.

The chain uses TRBV6-4 and TRBJ1-1; D possibly corresponds to TRBD1 (5 bases). Trimming took off 4 bases at V and 2 bases at J, with 8 bases between the two ends. This CDR3 spans 13 amino acids. Germline V CDR1 and CDR2: MRHNA, SNTAGT. The CDR3 nucleotides read TGTGCCAGCAGTGGCGACAGAAACACTGAAGCTTTCTTT. Amino acids: CASSGDRNTEAFF.

The V and J genes are TRBV5-1 and TRBJ2-2; 12 bases line up with TRBD2. J lost 8 bases, V lost 0 bases, and 5 bases had no gene match. The CDR3 spans 16 residues. Germline-derived CDR1 and CDR2 are SGHRS and YFSETQ. CDR3 sequence: CASSLGTSGKLGELFF. CDR3 sequence (DNA): TGCGCCAGCAGCTTGGGGACTAGCGGGAAACTTGGGGAGCTGTTTTTT.

The rearrangement links TRBV6-5 to TRBJ2-6, with 8 bases lining up with TRBD2. The V gene's germline CDR1 is MNHEY and CDR2 SVGAGI. V shed 6 bases, J shed 2 bases, and the junction held 3 bases outside the gene matches. The CDR3 runs to 15 residues. This CDR3 is CASRSAGAGANVLTF. Written as DNA, the CDR3 is TGTGCCAGCAGGTCAGCGGGGGCTGGGGCCAACGTCCTGACTTTC.

The chain carries TRBV5-1 and TRBJ1-1; D is ambiguous. Trimming took 0 bases from V and 1 from J, leaving 7 bases between them. The CDR3 has 14 amino acids. Germline-derived CDR1 and CDR2 are SGHRS and YFSETQ. CDR3 sequence reads: CASSLEPSNTEAFF. CDR3 sequence (DNA): TGCGCCAGCAGCTTGGAGCCTTCGAACACTGAAGCTTTCTTT.

The chain joins TRBV2 to TRBJ2-1, with 9 bases aligning to TRBD1. Germline V CDR1 and CDR2: SNHLY, FYNNEI. The J segment lost 4 bases and the V segment lost 4 bases, leaving 2 bases of the junction unmatched. This CDR3 contains 14 residues. CDR3 amino acids: CASSGTGVYNEQFF. DNA for the CDR3: TGTGCCAGCAGTGGGACAGGGGTGTACAATGAGCAGTTCTTC.

The chain joins TRBV15 to TRBJ1-2; 7 bases fit TRBD1. V lost 3 bases and J lost 6; bases outside the gene matches: 7. CDR1 and CDR2 from the germline V gene are LNHNV and YYDKDF (reference sequence). The CDR3 totals 14 residues. The CDR3 loop is CATSSHDRVNGYTF. Written as DNA, the CDR3 is TGTGCCACCAGCAGTCACGACAGGGTGAATGGCTACACCTTC. Based on the CDR3 plus reference TRBV15 and TRBJ1-2, the full variable domain is DAMVIQNPRYQVTQFGKPVTLSCSQTLNHNVMYWYQQKSSQAPKLLFHYYDKDFNNEADTPDNFQSRRPNTSFCFLDIRSPGLGDTAMYLCATSSHDRVNGYTFGSGTRLTVV.

V usage is TRBV6-6 and J usage is TRBJ1-2; D perhaps matches TRBD1 (5 bases). Per germline, CDR1 MNHNY and CDR2 SVGAGI (reference sequence). This CDR3 has 16 amino acids. V lost 0 bases, J lost 4 bases, and 15 bases lay in between. CDR3 amino acids: CASSYSGQPNFYGYTF. The DNA for the CDR3 is TGTGCCAGCAGTTACTCGGGGCAGCCGAATTTCTATGGCTACACCTTC.

This chain connects TRBV28 to TRBJ2-1; D might be TRBD2 (6 bases). The V gene's germline CDR1 is MDHEN and CDR2 SYDVKM. V was cut by 3 bases and J by 3 bases, with 9 bases left in between. The CDR3 loop spans 14 amino acids. The CDR3 spells CASSFPGDYNEQFF. CDR3 sequence (DNA): TGTGCCAGCAGTTTCCCGGGGGACTACAATGAGCAGTTCTTC.

J is TRBJ2-5 and V is TRBV18; 10 bases are a match to TRBD2. The trim removed 4 bases at V and 5 bases at J, leaving 10 bases unmatched. CDR1 is KGHSH and CDR2 is LQKENI in the germline V gene. The CDR3 covers 16 residues. The CDR3 loop reads CASSLRKAGGTETQYF. The CDR3, as DNA: TGTGCCAGCTCACTACGAAAAGCGGGGGGGACGGAGACCCAGTACTTC.

The rearrangement uses TRBV5-1 and TRBJ2-5; 9 bases are a match to TRBD1. V lost 0 bases, J lost 5 bases, and 11 bases stayed unmatched. CDR3 size: 17 residues. Looked up from germline, CDR1 is SGHRS and CDR2 is YFSETQ. For the CDR3, the DNA is TGCGCCAGCAGCTTGGCTGTTACAGGGGGCGCACGGGAGACCCAGTACTTC. This gives the protein CASSLAVTGGARETQYF.

The V and J genes are TRBV27 and TRBJ2-7; the D gene is possibly TRBD1 (6 bases). Germline V CDR1 and CDR2: MNHEY, SMNVEV (reference sequence). Trimming cost V 5 bases and J 5 bases, with 13 bases left between them. The CDR3 is 13 residues long. Written as DNA, the CDR3 is TGTGCCAGCAGTCAACAGGGCGTCCACGAGCAGTACTTC. Its translation: CASSQQGVHEQYF.

The CDR3 DNA reads as TGTGCCAGCAGTCCGACAGGGGGATCAGAGGGCTACACCTTC. It encodes CASSPTGGSEGYTF. This chain connects TRBV28 to TRBJ1-2; TRBD1 matches 9 bases. There are 14 residues in the CDR3. Germline CDR1 is MDHEN and CDR2 is SYDVKM. Unmatched junction bases numbered 9, after V lost 5 bases and J lost 8 bases.

The V gene is TRBV9, the J gene TRBJ1-1; TRBD1 matches at 8 bases. CDR3 length: 16 amino acids. The germline gives CDR1 SGDLS, CDR2 YYNGEE. The trim removed 0 bases at V and 0 bases at J, leaving 4 bases unmatched. The CDR3 DNA is TGTGCCAGCAGCGTAGGGGCAGGGGGCTTGAACACTGAAGCTTTCTTT. Protein sequence: CASSVGAGGLNTEAFF.

The rearrangement joins TRBV11-2 to TRBJ1-4; TRBD1 is a possible D gene (6 bases). The V end was cut by 0 bases, the J end by 7 bases, with 18 bases between. This CDR3 has 17 amino acids. The V gene's germline CDR1 is SGHAT and CDR2 FQNNGV. CDR3 residues: CASSLDRKGVVIEKLFF. DNA for the CDR3: TGTGCCAGCAGCTTAGATCGGAAGGGGGTGGTAATTGAAAAACTGTTTTTT.

The chain links TRBV19 to TRBJ2-2; maybe TRBD1 (5 bases). Germline-derived CDR1 and CDR2 are LNHDA and SQIVND (reference sequence). V was shortened by 7 bases and J by 0 bases, with 18 bases between the two germline ends. The CDR3 is 17 amino acids. The CDR3 here is CASKGRALGANTGELFF. CDR3 in DNA: TGTGCCAGTAAAGGAAGGGCTCTAGGGGCGAACACCGGGGAGCTGTTTTTT.

This clone is medium-sized (0.01 to 0.1%) within its sample. The chain recombines TRBV7-2 with TRBJ1-2; possibly TRBD1 for D (6 bases). Germline CDR1 reads SGHTA; CDR2 reads FQGNSA. V was clipped by 2 bases and J by 6 bases, with 10 bases between them. The CDR3 totals 13 residues. The CDR3 spells CASSLWGGHGYTF. CDR3 DNA sequence: TGTGCCAGCAGCTTATGGGGGGGCCATGGCTACACCTTC.

The chain has TRBV3-1 (or the pseudogene TRBV3-2) and TRBJ2-3, with D possibly matching TRBD2 (5 bases). Trimming left V 1 base short and J 2 bases short, with 16 bases between. CDR1 LGHDT and CDR2 YNNKEL come from the germline V gene (reference sequence). The CDR3 has 17 residues. The CDR3 nucleotides are TGTGCCAGCAGCCAAGTGTCGAGGGCTCCATTCACAGATACGCAGTATTTT. The encoded protein is CASSQVSRAPFTDTQYF.

V gene TRBV24-1 combines with J gene TRBJ1-1; no clear D gene. CDR1 is KGHDR and CDR2 is SFDVKD in the germline V gene. Between the trimmed V and J ends, which lost 3 bases and 9 bases, there was a span of 13 bases. The CDR3 loop spans 13 amino acids. The CDR3 loop reads CATSDEHSIKAFF. The CDR3 nucleotides are TGTGCCACCAGTGATGAACACAGCATAAAAGCTTTCTTT.

The chain is built from TRBV19 and TRBJ2-7, with 8 nucleotides matching TRBD2. CDR3 length equals 14 residues. Germline CDR1 is LNHDA and CDR2 is SQIVND (reference sequence). The V and J ends lost 9 bases and 1 base, in that order; junction bases with no gene match: 8. The CDR3 DNA sequence: TGTGCCAGCCAGGGGACTAGTGATTCCTACGAGCAGTACTTC. Translating gives CASQGTSDSYEQYF.

The gene calls are TRBV6-2 or TRBV6-3 and TRBJ1-1, with a tentative D call TRBD1 (6 bases). The CDR3 sequence is 17 residues long. Germline V gene lookup returns CDR1 MNHEY and CDR2 SVGEGT. Trimming took off 0 bases at V and 8 bases at J, with 22 bases between the two ends. The CDR3 region has the DNA TGTGCCAGCAGTTACTCGAAACGGCGTGGACAGAGAATCGAAGCTTTCTTT. Translation gives CASSYSKRRGQRIEAFF.

This sequence joins TRBV5-1 and TRBJ1-4; 9 bases map to TRBD1. Germline CDR1 reads SGHRS; CDR2 reads YFSETQ. The length of the CDR3 is 16 residues. The trim removed 4 bases at V and 3 bases at J, leaving 7 bases unmatched. As DNA, the CDR3 is TGCGCCAGCAGCCGCGGACAGGGGATATCTAATGAAAAACTGTTTTTT. It encodes CASSRGQGISNEKLFF.

The chain joins TRBV7-6 to TRBJ2-2; a weak D match, TRBD1 (6 bases). Germline-derived CDR1 and CDR2 are SGHVS and FNYEAQ. This CDR3 comprises 15 residues. Trimming took 4 bases from V and 2 from J, leaving 11 bases between them. The CDR3 loop reads CASSSRDTNTGELFF. The DNA for the CDR3 is TGTGCCAGCAGCTCCCGGGACACCAACACCGGGGAGCTGTTTTTT.

The CDR3 spells CASRRQGKGYTF. The CDR3 bases are TGTGCCAGCAGGCGACAGGGGAAGGGCTACACCTTC. This rearrangement joins TRBV6-5 to TRBJ1-2; 8 bases fit TRBD1. Germline V gene sequence: CDR1 MNHEY, CDR2 SVGAGI. Trimming took 6 bases from V and 8 from J; bases not matched to a gene: 5. The CDR3 has 12 residues.